The 11 T cell receptor beta chains below all came from one sample that was sequenced in a study of CD8+CD57+ T cells in acquired aplastic anemia. All patients picked for sequencing had shown, by flow cytometry, an expansion of CD8+CD57+ cells. The study profiled TCR beta VDJ and CDR3 using genomic DNA as template. MiXCR, applied by TCRdb to the reads, yields one record per CDR3 protein. The sample holds just over 450,000 distinct CDR3 sequences, more than 25% seen once. Material for sequencing was sorted CD4+, CD8+, or CD8+CD57+ T cells (not recorded which) from PBMCs. Receptors originate from a human donor with aplastic anemia.

The rearrangement uses TRBV25-1 and TRBJ1-6; TRBD1 is a possible D gene (5 bases). Germline V gene lookup returns CDR1 MGHDK and CDR2 SYGVNS. CDR3 length: 18 residues. V was pared by 6 bases and J by 0 bases, with 18 bases between. The chain's CDR3 is CASRQTGTASSYNSPLHF. As DNA, the CDR3 is TGTGCCAGCAGACAGACCGGGACGGCAAGCTCCTATAATTCACCCCTCCACTTT.

Ten or more counts support this clonotype. This rearrangement joins TRBV19 to TRBJ2-1, with D possibly matching TRBD1 (6 bases). The germline V gene encodes CDR1 LNHDA and CDR2 SQIVND (reference sequence). V was pared by 6 bases and J by 5 bases, with 17 bases between. CDR3 size: 15 residues. The DNA for the CDR3 is TGTGCCAGTAGCAGGAGACAGGTAATTCACAATGAGCAGTTCTTC. It translates to CASSRRQVIHNEQFF.

This CDR3 reads CASSLDVSPLHF. The CDR3 DNA sequence: TGTGCCAGCAGCTTAGATGTTTCACCCCTCCACTTT. This rearrangement joins TRBV7-3 to TRBJ1-6; D is unresolved. Deletions cut 2 bases from V and 9 bases from J, with 5 bases between. Per the germline V gene, CDR1 is SGHTA and CDR2 is FQGTGA. The length of the CDR3 is 12 residues.

The sample holds a few counts of this clonotype. The chain is built from TRBV6-1 and TRBJ2-7; 11 bases match TRBD2. Germline V gene sequence: CDR1 MNHNS, CDR2 SASEGT. V lost 7 bases to trimming and J lost 6 bases; unmatched junction nucleotides: 5. The CDR3 consists of 13 residues. This chain's CDR3 is CASTGLAGFEQYF. As DNA, the CDR3 is TGTGCCAGCACAGGACTAGCGGGTTTCGAGCAGTACTTC.

This clonotype came up a few times. J is TRBJ2-2 and V is TRBV6-1, with a possible D match to TRBD2 (5 bases). Germline V gene lookup returns CDR1 MNHNS and CDR2 SASEGT. V was shortened by 6 bases and J by 2 bases, with 10 bases between the two germline ends. The CDR3 covers 14 residues. CDR3: CASRPRENTGELFF. The CDR3 DNA is TGTGCCAGCAGACCACGGGAAAACACCGGGGAGCTGTTTTTT.

This clonotype occurred many times. The chain links TRBV7-9 to TRBJ1-2; D not resolved. CDR1 and CDR2 from the germline V gene are SEHNR and FQNEAQ (reference sequence). CDR3 size: 19 residues. The V gene lost 5 bases and the J gene lost 8 bases, with 33 bases spanning the gap. CDR3 residues: CASSASPRWTTNPFLGYTF. CDR3 coding DNA: TGTGCCAGCAGCGCCTCGCCCCGATGGACGACGAATCCATTCCTCGGCTACACCTTC.

V usage is TRBV10-3 and J usage is TRBJ2-1; TRBD1 aligns across 10 bases. CDR3 length: 10 amino acids. V was pared by 6 bases and J by 16 bases, with 3 bases of the junction left unmatched. From germline, CDR1 is ENHRY and CDR2 SYGVKD. The CDR3 region has the DNA TGTGCCATCAGGGGACAGGGGCTCTTCTTC. This translates into CAIRGQGLFF.

V is TRBV25-1 and J is TRBJ2-1, with 8 nucleotides matching TRBD1. CDR1 MGHDK and CDR2 SYGVNS come from the germline V gene. The ends lost 5 bases at V and 5 bases at J; junction bases unmatched: 8. This CDR3 contains 15 residues. CDR3 protein: CASSQFDRGDNEQFF. DNA of the CDR3: TGTGCCAGCAGTCAATTTGACAGGGGCGACAATGAGCAGTTCTTC.

The sample holds many counts of this clonotype. The chain recombines TRBV20-1 with TRBJ1-2, with D possibly TRBD1 on 5 matching bases. Trimming removed 5 bases from V and 1 base from J, with 8 bases in between. The CDR3 runs to 12 residues. CDR1 and CDR2 from the germline V gene are DFQATT and SNEGSKA (reference sequence). CDR3 region: CSASQGNYGYTF. CDR3 nucleotide sequence: TGCAGTGCTTCTCAGGGTAACTATGGCTACACCTTC.

V is TRBV27 and J is TRBJ2-7, with 9 bases identical to TRBD1. Germline lookup yields CDR1 MNHEY and CDR2 SMNVEV (reference sequence). The CDR3 runs to 16 residues. V was clipped by 1 base and J by 2 bases; unmatched bases: 6. The CDR3 DNA sequence: TGTGCCAGCAGTTTATACCCGACAGGGGGAACCTACGAGCAGTACTTC. This gives the protein CASSLYPTGGTYEQYF.

V gene TRBV12-3 or TRBV12-4 combines with J gene TRBJ2-6; weak D call: TRBD1 (6 bases). The V and J ends lost 6 bases and 5 bases respectively, with 17 bases between them. The CDR3 runs to 16 residues. CDR3 residues: CASRQGSRFRANVLTF. DNA for the CDR3: TGTGCCAGCAGACAGGGTAGTCGGTTTCGGGCCAACGTCCTGACTTTC.